The 9 T cell receptor beta chains below come from one sample, sequenced in a study of T cells expressing NK-cell markers. TCRdb reprocessed the 5' RACE reads, with one entry per CDR3 protein and no DNA. This listing includes approximately 170,000 distinct CDR3 sequences. What was sequenced was blood T cells: a sorted CD56 or NKG2C T cell subset, CD4+ or CD8+ T cells, or bulk PBMC T cells (not recorded which). These receptors were obtained from a man between 18 and 69 years old in good health.

The CDR3 reads CASSASLETQYF. The chain combines TRBV2 with TRBJ2-5. CDR1 is SNHLY, CDR2 FYNNEI, per germline. The CDR3 spans 12 residues.

J is TRBJ2-7 and V is TRBV6-1; the TRBD2 assignment by TCRdb is unverifiable without DNA. CDR3 size: 15 residues. Per germline, CDR1 MNHNS and CDR2 SASEGT. The CDR3 region is CASSEVWPALYEQYF.

The rearrangement joins TRBV6-6 to TRBJ2-7; the TRBD1 assignment by TCRdb is unverifiable without DNA. This CDR3 is built from 13 residues. The germline V gene has CDR1 MNHNY and CDR2 SVGAGI (reference sequence). This CDR3 is CASNPGSPDEQYF.

This rearrangement joins TRBV7-9 to TRBJ2-7; the TCRdb D gene call, TRBD1, has no DNA to confirm it. The CDR3 length is 15 residues. The germline V gene has CDR1 SEHNR and CDR2 FQNEAQ (reference sequence). The CDR3 loop reads CASRAGTGDFYEQYF.

CDR3 sequence reads: CASSPPAGREQYF. V gene TRBV18 combines with J gene TRBJ2-7. CDR3 length: 13 amino acids. Germline lookup yields CDR1 KGHSH and CDR2 LQKENI.

This chain's CDR3 is CASSYWGRDEQFF. The chain is built from TRBV6-6 and TRBJ2-1; TCRdb's assignment of TRBD1 cannot be checked, as there is no DNA. Germline CDR1 is MNHNY and CDR2 is SVGAGI (reference sequence). The CDR3 contains 13 residues.

This chain uses TRBV6-1 with TRBJ2-7. Per the germline V gene, CDR1 is MNHNS and CDR2 is SASEGT. The CDR3 has 14 residues. The CDR3 loop is CASSERTEYYEQYF.

This chain uses TRBV4-2 with TRBJ2-7; TCRdb lists TRBD2, though no DNA is available to test this call. The CDR3 loop spans 14 amino acids. In germline, CDR1 is LGHNA, CDR2 YNFKEQ. This CDR3 reads CASSQVVRDQEQYF.

The genes are TRBV3-1 and TRBJ2-5; there is no DNA to check the TCRdb D call of TRBD2. The CDR3 is made up of 18 amino acids. Germline loops: CDR1 LGHDT, CDR2 YNNKEL (reference sequence). This CDR3 reads CASSQPSSGGGTQETQYF.